The 30 T cell receptor beta chains presented below share a single source sample, sequenced in a study of response to subunit inactivated influenza vaccine. One entry per CDR3 protein, called by TCRdb with MiXCR from the RT-PCR reads. The sample consists of over 750,000 distinct CDR3 sequences, approximately 21% of them appearing once. The specimen was PBMCs from blood, collected 4 to 6 days after vaccination. The receptors were gathered from a middle-aged man who received an inactivated influenza vaccine.

This clonotype showed up just a few times. The gene calls are TRBV5-1 and TRBJ1-2; tentative D call: TRBD1 (6 bases). The germline gives CDR1 SGHRS, CDR2 YFSETQ. Trimming pared 2 bases from V and 0 bases from J, leaving 14 bases between. The CDR3 spans 16 residues. Written as DNA, the CDR3 is TGCGCCAGCAGCTTCCCTTCGGGACACCCTAACTATGGCTACACCTTC. It is translated as CASSFPSGHPNYGYTF.

This clonotype was observed a handful of times. J is TRBJ2-2 and V is TRBV7-2; the D gene is possibly TRBD2 (6 bases). Germline CDR1 SGHTA, CDR2 FQGNSA. Trimming took 2 bases from V and 5 from J, leaving 15 bases between them. CDR3 length equals 16 residues. This chain's CDR3 is CASSLTRLARTGELFF. The CDR3 DNA reads as TGTGCCAGCAGCTTAACTAGGCTAGCGCGGACCGGGGAGCTGTTTTTT.

The chain employs TRBV10-3 and TRBJ2-7; TRBD1 agrees at 9 bases. The CDR3 is 13 residues long. Germline trimming cut 10 bases from V and 5 bases from J; bases unmatched to any gene: 9. Germline V gene lookup returns CDR1 ENHRY and CDR2 SYGVKD. DNA of the CDR3: TGTGCCACCGGGACAGGGCAAATCCACGAGCAGTACTTC. Translated, it gives CATGTGQIHEQYF.

This clonotype was recorded many times. The J gene is TRBJ2-4, the V gene TRBV29-1; D possibly matches TRBD1 or TRBD2 (5 bases each). Trimming pared 3 bases from V and 5 bases from J, leaving 8 bases between. CDR1 and CDR2 from the germline V gene are SQVTM and ANQGSEA. The CDR3 loop spans 12 amino acids. DNA of the CDR3: TGCAGCGTTGACCTGGGGGAAAACATTCAGTACTTC. As protein: CSVDLGENIQYF.

This chain connects TRBV24-1 to TRBJ2-7; D ambiguous. The CDR3 sequence is 12 residues long. Germline lookup yields CDR1 KGHDR and CDR2 SFDVKD. V gave up 3 bases and J gave up 7 bases, with 9 bases separating them. The CDR3 sequence is CATSDPPGEQYF. CDR3 DNA sequence: TGTGCCACCAGTGATCCGCCTGGGGAGCAGTACTTC.

The chain joins TRBV6-2 or TRBV6-3 to TRBJ2-7; D may be TRBD1 (5 bases). The CDR3 runs 13 residues. From germline, CDR1 is MNHEY and CDR2 SVGEGT. Trimming shortened V by 6 bases and J by 7 bases, and 16 bases separated the two germline ends. The CDR3 protein is CASRGVRAVEQYF. CDR3 nucleotide sequence: TGTGCCAGCAGAGGTGTCAGGGCGGTGGAGCAGTACTTC.

V gene TRBV7-2 combines with J gene TRBJ2-7; 7 bases match TRBD1. The CDR3 loop spans 15 amino acids. Trimming cost V 4 bases and J 9 bases; bases outside gene matches: 15. The germline V gene has CDR1 SGHTA and CDR2 FQGNSA. Here the CDR3 reads CASSSPGTVHLAQYF. CDR3 DNA sequence: TGTGCCAGCAGCTCGCCCGGGACAGTTCACCTAGCGCAGTACTTC.

This clonotype was detected many times. V and J are TRBV7-2 and TRBJ2-7; the D gene is possibly TRBD1 (5 bases). Trimming took 1 base from V and 2 from J, leaving 12 bases between them. The CDR3 is 15 amino acids. Per germline, CDR1 SGHTA and CDR2 FQGNSA. Here the CDR3 DNA reads TGTGCCAGCAGCTTAGAGGGGCCACCCACCTACGAGCAGTACTTC. It translates to CASSLEGPPTYEQYF. The full variable domain, rest sourced from reference TRBV7-2 and TRBJ2-7, is GAGVSQSPSNKVTEKGKDVELRCDPISGHTALYWYRQSLGQGLEFLIYFQGNSAPDKSGLPSDRFSAERTGGSVSTLTIQRTQQEDSAVYLCASSLEGPPTYEQYFGPGTRLTVT.

This clonotype was counted a few times. DNA of the CDR3: TGTGCCAGCAGTTTAACGGTCAGGAGCTCTGGAAACACCATATATTTT. Translating it yields CASSLTVRSSGNTIYF. The V and J genes are TRBV12-3 or TRBV12-4 and TRBJ1-3; no definite D call. V lost 2 bases and J 0 bases, leaving 11 bases between the germline ends. This CDR3 contains 16 residues.

The chain recombines TRBV4-3 with TRBJ2-7, with unresolved D. Germline-derived CDR1 and CDR2 are LGHNA and YSLEER. The ends were cut back, 2 bases at V and 1 base at J, with 9 bases in the middle. The CDR3 extends over 14 amino acids. For the CDR3, the DNA is TGCGCCAGCAGCCAAATGGTCTCGTCCTACGAGCAGTACTTC. This gives the protein CASSQMVSSYEQYF.

This clonotype was detected only a few times. The chain joins TRBV20-1 to TRBJ2-3; D not certain. Germline-derived CDR1 and CDR2 are DFQATT and SNEGSKA (reference sequence). Trimming removed 2 bases at V and 2 bases at J, with 11 bases between. The CDR3 runs to 14 residues. CDR3 in DNA: TGCAGTGCTAGAATAGCCACTACCACAGATACGCAGTATTTT. Amino acids: CSARIATTTDTQYF.

This clonotype was counted only a few times. The chain is built from TRBV20-1 and TRBJ2-2; perhaps TRBD2 as D (6 bases). This CDR3 spans 16 amino acids. V was trimmed by 5 bases and J by 4 bases, leaving 20 bases between them. Germline-derived CDR1 and CDR2 are DFQATT and SNEGSKA (reference sequence). Here the CDR3 reads CSAPLAEPTGTGELFF. The CDR3 DNA reads as TGCAGTGCTCCCTTAGCGGAGCCTACGGGCACCGGGGAGCTGTTTTTT.

The genes are TRBV29-1 and TRBJ2-7; 11 bases map to TRBD1. The CDR3 has 14 amino acids. V dropped 5 bases and J dropped 0; count of bases not matched to a gene: 3. Per the germline V gene, CDR1 is SQVTM and CDR2 is ANQGSEA. The DNA for the CDR3 is TGCAGCGTTTGGGGGACAGGGGGCTCCTACGAGCAGTACTTC. Its protein product is CSVWGTGGSYEQYF.

This clonotype was observed at least ten times. The chain has TRBV29-1 and TRBJ2-1; D call uncertain. CDR1 is SQVTM, CDR2 ANQGSEA, per germline. V shed 6 bases and J shed 3 bases, with 9 bases lying between them. The CDR3 runs to 12 residues. The CDR3 coding sequence is TGCAGCGTCACATTGGGCTACAATGAGCAGTTCTTC. Protein sequence: CSVTLGYNEQFF.

This clonotype appeared once. V usage is TRBV11-2 and J usage is TRBJ2-1, with 14 bases lining up with TRBD2. The ends lost 5 bases at V and 6 bases at J; junction bases unmatched: 9. The CDR3 contains 17 residues. Germline assignment: CDR1 SGHAT and CDR2 FQNNGV. CDR3 sequence reads: CASSVFRLAGGLNEQFF. CDR3 DNA sequence: TGTGCCAGCAGCGTTTTCAGACTAGCGGGGGGGCTCAATGAGCAGTTCTTC.

The genes are TRBV7-3 and TRBJ2-2, with TRBD1 matching over 8 bases. CDR1 and CDR2 (germline): SGHTA, FQGTGA. This CDR3 spans 17 amino acids. V dropped 4 bases and J dropped 7; count of bases not matched to a gene: 14. The CDR3 is CASSSTVSAGGLGELFF. For the CDR3, the DNA is TGTGCCAGCAGCTCTACGGTGTCGGCAGGGGGCCTCGGGGAGCTGTTTTTT. Full variable domain (missing parts from reference TRBV7-3 and TRBJ2-2): GAGVSQTPSNKVTEKGKYVELRCDPISGHTALYWYRQSLGQGPEFLIYFQGTGAADDSGLPNDRFFAVRPEGSVSTLKIQRTERGDSAVYLCASSSTVSAGGLGELFFGEGSRLTVL.

This clonotype was seen more than once but under ten times. This rearrangement joins TRBV27 to TRBJ1-1, with TRBD1 as a possible D gene (6 bases). This CDR3 spans 14 amino acids. Germline V gene data show CDR1 as MNHEY and CDR2 as SMNVEV (reference sequence). With 3 bases removed from V and 4 bases from J, the gap between germline ends came to 12 bases. The CDR3 loop reads CASSLQGMSTEAFF. The CDR3 DNA reads TGTGCCAGCAGTTTGCAGGGGATGTCCACTGAAGCTTTCTTT.

The J gene is TRBJ1-1, the V gene TRBV20-1, with D possibly TRBD1 on 6 matching bases. Germline CDR1 DFQATT, CDR2 SNEGSKA (reference sequence). V gave up 1 base and J gave up 0 bases, with 21 bases separating them. This CDR3 spans 18 amino acids. The CDR3 region has the DNA TGCAGTGCTAGAGGTAGCCGGCAGGGGTTGAGGATGAACACTGAAGCTTTCTTT. Translated, it gives CSARGSRQGLRMNTEAFF.

The gene calls are TRBV10-3 and TRBJ2-7, with D possibly TRBD2 on 6 matching bases. Looked up from germline, CDR1 is ENHRY and CDR2 is SYGVKD. The V end lost 0 bases, the J end lost 4 bases, and 13 bases lay between the germline ends. CDR3 length: 15 residues. CDR3 region: CAISESPAGSYEQYF. The CDR3, as DNA: TGTGCCATCAGTGAGTCACCCGCGGGATCATACGAGCAGTACTTC.

V gene TRBV15 combines with J gene TRBJ2-5; D gene ambiguous. The V end lost 2 bases, the J end lost 1 base, and 11 bases lay between the germline ends. The CDR3 is 15 residues long. The germline CDR1 and CDR2 sequences are LNHNV and YYDKDF (reference sequence). Here the CDR3 DNA reads TGTGCCACCAGCAGATCCCCCCTGGGCCAAGAGACCCAGTACTTC. It yields the protein CATSRSPLGQETQYF.

The chain employs TRBV3-1 and TRBJ2-3; 13 bases match TRBD2. The V gene end was trimmed by 10 bases and the J gene end by 1 base; junction bases not matched to a gene: 2. The CDR3 extends over 14 amino acids. Germline assignment: CDR1 LGHDT and CDR2 YNNKEL (reference sequence). CDR3 sequence: CAIGLAGGTDTQYF. For the CDR3, the DNA is TGTGCCATCGGACTAGCGGGGGGCACAGATACGCAGTATTTT.

There are a few counts of this clonotype. The chain carries TRBV20-1 and TRBJ2-1, with D possibly TRBD2 on 5 matching bases. V lost 2 bases, J lost 0 bases, and 17 bases lay in between. Germline V gives CDR1 DFQATT, CDR2 SNEGSKA (reference sequence). This CDR3 is built from 17 residues. This chain's CDR3 is CSARSGSGSASYNEQFF. The CDR3 region has the DNA TGCAGTGCTAGATCTGGGTCGGGGAGTGCCTCCTACAATGAGCAGTTCTTC.

This clonotype was seen a handful of times. The rearrangement links TRBV27 to TRBJ1-4; tentatively, D is TRBD1 (6 bases). Trimming cost V 8 bases and J 2 bases, with 9 bases left between them. From germline, CDR1 is MNHEY and CDR2 SMNVEV (reference sequence). This CDR3 comprises 13 residues. Here the CDR3 DNA reads TGTGCCAGCCGGACAGACACTAATGAAAAACTGTTTTTT. This codes for CASRTDTNEKLFF.

The CDR3, as DNA: TGTGCCAGCAGCCAAGGGGTGGTCCGGGATCTTAGAGGCTACGAGCAGTACTTC. It specifies CASSQGVVRDLRGYEQYF. The chain employs TRBV4-2 and TRBJ2-7, with D possibly being TRBD2 (5 bases). The CDR3 covers 18 residues. V was shortened by 1 base and J by 3 bases, with 22 bases between the two germline ends. Germline V lookup: CDR1 LGHNA, CDR2 YNFKEQ.

This clonotype was detected many times. The chain is built from TRBV20-1 and TRBJ2-3; tentative D call: TRBD1 (6 bases). From germline, CDR1 is DFQATT and CDR2 SNEGSKA (reference sequence). This CDR3 contains 14 residues. Trimming pared 6 bases from V and 3 bases from J, leaving 16 bases between. The CDR3 sequence is CSAPGAPGTDTQYF. The CDR3 DNA reads TGCAGTGCCCCAGGGGCCCCTGGGACAGATACGCAGTATTTT.

The CDR3 nucleotides read TGTGCCAGCAGCCTTGGGACAGGGGTGGCCAAAAACATTCAGTACTTC. Translating gives CASSLGTGVAKNIQYF. The rearrangement links TRBV6-1 to TRBJ2-4; 10 nucleotides match TRBD1. The CDR3 covers 16 residues. V lost 6 bases to trimming and J lost 1 base; unmatched junction nucleotides: 6. Germline V gives CDR1 MNHNS, CDR2 SASEGT.

The chain employs TRBV3-1 and TRBJ1-6; possible D gene TRBD1, 6 bases. The CDR3 length is 15 residues. Trimming left V 3 bases short and J 7 bases short, with 13 bases between. Germline CDR1 and CDR2: LGHDT and YNNKEL (reference sequence). The CDR3, as DNA: TGTGCCAGCAGCCAGGGAACAGGGAGGAATTCACCCCTCCACTTT. It encodes CASSQGTGRNSPLHF.

The chain couples TRBV7-2 to TRBJ1-2; D perhaps matches TRBD1 (5 bases). Germline V gene sequence: CDR1 SGHTA, CDR2 FQGNSA. The CDR3 loop spans 13 amino acids. V lost 3 bases, J lost 3 bases, and 8 bases lay in between. The CDR3 nucleotides are TGTGCCAGCAGCTTTGGGGCGGACTATGGCTACACCTTC. This codes for CASSFGADYGYTF. The entire variable domain, with the rest obtained from reference TRBV7-2 and TRBJ1-2, is as follows: GAGVSQSPSNKVTEKGKDVELRCDPISGHTALYWYRQSLGQGLEFLIYFQGNSAPDKSGLPSDRFSAERTGGSVSTLTIQRTQQEDSAVYLCASSFGADYGYTFGSGTRLTVV.

This chain uses TRBV12-3 or TRBV12-4 with TRBJ1-5; possibly TRBD1 for D (6 bases). The CDR3 spans 14 residues. V was clipped by 1 base and J by 4 bases, with 8 bases between them. This CDR3 reads CASSLGTANQPQHF. For the CDR3, the DNA is TGTGCCAGCAGTTTAGGGACAGCTAATCAGCCCCAGCATTTT.

This clonotype was recorded a few times. V is TRBV7-9 and J is TRBJ2-3, with D perhaps being TRBD1 or TRBD2 (6 bases each). The germline CDR1 and CDR2 sequences are SEHNR and FQNEAQ (reference sequence). The CDR3 sequence is 14 residues long. Trimming removed 3 bases from V and 6 bases from J, with 13 bases in between. CDR3 protein: CASSLTGAADTQYF. The CDR3 region has the DNA TGTGCCAGCAGCTTGACGGGGGCCGCCGATACGCAGTATTTT.